A single T cell receptor (beta chain) is shown here with its context. Germline and junction disagree at one end, which may indicate a read error. The sample comes from a study of blood T cell repertoires in COVID-19. This CDR3 region has 15 residues. Germline CDR1 and CDR2: SSHAT and FNYEAQ (reference sequence). Profiled with immunoSEQ multiplex PCR; TCRdb holds only in-frame clones, not every one. The sample has approximately 200,000 clones, around nine tenths seen once. The rearrangement uses TRBV7-7 and TRBJ2-2; D perhaps matches TRBD2 (6 bases). The TCR comes from a woman aged 25-40 years who had been exposed to COVID-19. Sequencing input: PBMCs or T cells enriched from blood (not recorded which). Written as DNA, the CDR3 is TGTGCTAGCAGCTTGCGGGCGGGACTCACCGGGGAGCTGTTTTTT. The encoded protein is CASSLRAGLTGELFF.